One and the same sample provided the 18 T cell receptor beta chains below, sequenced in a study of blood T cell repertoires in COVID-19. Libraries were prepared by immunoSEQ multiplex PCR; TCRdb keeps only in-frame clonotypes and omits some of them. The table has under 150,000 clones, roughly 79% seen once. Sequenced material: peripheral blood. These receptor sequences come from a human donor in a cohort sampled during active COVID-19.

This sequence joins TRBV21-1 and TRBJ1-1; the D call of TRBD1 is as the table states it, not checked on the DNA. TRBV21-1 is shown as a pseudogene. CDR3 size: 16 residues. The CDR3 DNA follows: TGTGCCAGCAGCAAAGGGAGGGACAGGGAGGACACTGAAGCTTTCTTT. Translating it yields CASSKGRDREDTEAFF.

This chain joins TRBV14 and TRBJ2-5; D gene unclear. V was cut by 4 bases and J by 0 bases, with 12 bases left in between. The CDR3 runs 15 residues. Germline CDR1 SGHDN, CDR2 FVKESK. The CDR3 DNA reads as TGTGCCAGCAGCCCCCGAGGAATCTACCAAGAGACCCAGTACTTC. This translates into CASSPRGIYQETQYF.

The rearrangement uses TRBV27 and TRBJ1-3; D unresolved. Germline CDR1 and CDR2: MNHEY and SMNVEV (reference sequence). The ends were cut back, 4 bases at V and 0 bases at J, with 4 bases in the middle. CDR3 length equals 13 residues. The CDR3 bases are TGTGCCAGCAGTTATAACTCTGGAAACACCATATATTTT. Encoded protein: CASSYNSGNTIYF.

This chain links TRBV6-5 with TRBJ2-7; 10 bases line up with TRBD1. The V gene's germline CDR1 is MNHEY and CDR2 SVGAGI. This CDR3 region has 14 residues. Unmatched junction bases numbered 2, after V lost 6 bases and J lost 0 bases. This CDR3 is CASSRTGGSYEQYF. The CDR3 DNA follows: TGTGCCAGCAGCCGGACAGGGGGCTCCTACGAGCAGTACTTC.

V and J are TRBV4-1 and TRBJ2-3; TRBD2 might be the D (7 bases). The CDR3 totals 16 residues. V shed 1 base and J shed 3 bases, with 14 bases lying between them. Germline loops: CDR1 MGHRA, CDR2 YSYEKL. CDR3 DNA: TGCGCCAGCAGCCAAGGGGGGGGGCGACGTACAGATACGCAGTATTTT. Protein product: CASSQGGGRRTDTQYF.

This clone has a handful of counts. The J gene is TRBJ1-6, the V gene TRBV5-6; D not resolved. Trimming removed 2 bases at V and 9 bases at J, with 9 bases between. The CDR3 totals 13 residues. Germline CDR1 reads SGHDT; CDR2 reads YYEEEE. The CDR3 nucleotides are TGTGCCAGCAGCTTTGGGCAGATTTCACCCCTCCACTTT. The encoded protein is CASSFGQISPLHF.

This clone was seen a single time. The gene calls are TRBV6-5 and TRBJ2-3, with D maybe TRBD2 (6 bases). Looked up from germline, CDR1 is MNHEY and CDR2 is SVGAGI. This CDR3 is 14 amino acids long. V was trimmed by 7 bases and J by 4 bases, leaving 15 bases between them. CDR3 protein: CASKEGMGPDTQYF. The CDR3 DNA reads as TGTGCCAGCAAGGAGGGCATGGGCCCAGATACGCAGTATTTT.

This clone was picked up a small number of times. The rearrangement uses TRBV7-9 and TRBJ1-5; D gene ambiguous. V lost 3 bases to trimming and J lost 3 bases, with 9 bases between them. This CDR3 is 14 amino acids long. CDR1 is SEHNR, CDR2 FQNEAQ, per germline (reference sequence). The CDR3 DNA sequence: TGTGCCAGCAGCTTTCCCGAGAACAATCAGCCCCAGCATTTT. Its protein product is CASSFPENNQPQHF.

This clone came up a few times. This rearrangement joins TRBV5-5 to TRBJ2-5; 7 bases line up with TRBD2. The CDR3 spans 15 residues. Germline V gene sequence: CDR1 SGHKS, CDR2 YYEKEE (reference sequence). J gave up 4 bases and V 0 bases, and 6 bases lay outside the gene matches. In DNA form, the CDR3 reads TGTGCCAGCAGCTTGGCACCCGGGGGGTCAGAGACCCAGTACTTC. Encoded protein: CASSLAPGGSETQYF.

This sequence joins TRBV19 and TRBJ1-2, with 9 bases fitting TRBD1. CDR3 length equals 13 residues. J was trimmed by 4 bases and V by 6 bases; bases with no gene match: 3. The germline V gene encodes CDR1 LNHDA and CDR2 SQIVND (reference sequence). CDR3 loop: CASSDRGFYGYTF. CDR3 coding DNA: TGTGCCAGTAGCGACAGGGGGTTCTATGGCTACACCTTC.

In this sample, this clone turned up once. CDR3 amino acids: CSVEGQGKKGGYTF. DNA for the CDR3: TGCAGCGTTGAAGGACAGGGGAAGAAGGGTGGCTACACCTTC. The genes are TRBV29-1 and TRBJ1-2, with 8 bases lining up with TRBD1. Germline values: CDR1 SQVTM, CDR2 ANQGSEA. The CDR3 is 14 residues long. V dropped 1 base and J dropped 7; count of bases not matched to a gene: 8.

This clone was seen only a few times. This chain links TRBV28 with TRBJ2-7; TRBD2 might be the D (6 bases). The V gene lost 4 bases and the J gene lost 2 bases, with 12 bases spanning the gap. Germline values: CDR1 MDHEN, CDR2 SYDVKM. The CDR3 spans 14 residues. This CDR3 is CASSSRTGAYEQYF. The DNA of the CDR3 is TGTGCCAGCAGTTCAAGGACGGGGGCCTACGAGCAGTACTTC. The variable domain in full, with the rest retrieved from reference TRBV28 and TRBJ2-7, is DVKVTQSSRYLVKRTGEKVFLECVQDMDHENMFWYRQDPGLGLRLIYFSYDVKMKEKGDIPEGYSVSREKKERFSLILESASTNQTSMYLCASSSRTGAYEQYFGPGTRLTVT.

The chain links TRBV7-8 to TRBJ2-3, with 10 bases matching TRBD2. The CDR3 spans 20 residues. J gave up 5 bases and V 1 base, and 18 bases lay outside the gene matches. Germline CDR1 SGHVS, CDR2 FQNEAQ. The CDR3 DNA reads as TGTGCCAGCAGCTTAGGAAGACTGGGCCCCAGCGGGGGGGCGAAAGATACGCAGTATTTT. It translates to CASSLGRLGPSGGAKDTQYF.

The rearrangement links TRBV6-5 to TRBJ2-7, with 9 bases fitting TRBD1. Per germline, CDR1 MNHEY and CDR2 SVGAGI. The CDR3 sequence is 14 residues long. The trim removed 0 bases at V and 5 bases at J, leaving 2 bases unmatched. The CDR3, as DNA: TGTGCCAGCAGTTACTCGGGACAGGGAGACGAGCAGTACTTC. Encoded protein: CASSYSGQGDEQYF.

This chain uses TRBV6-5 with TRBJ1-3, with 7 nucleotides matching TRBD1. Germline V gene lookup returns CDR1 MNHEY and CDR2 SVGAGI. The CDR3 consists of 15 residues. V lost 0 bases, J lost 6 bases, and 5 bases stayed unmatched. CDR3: CASSYSGTVANTIYF. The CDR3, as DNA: TGTGCCAGCAGTTACTCGGGGACAGTTGCAAACACCATATATTTT.

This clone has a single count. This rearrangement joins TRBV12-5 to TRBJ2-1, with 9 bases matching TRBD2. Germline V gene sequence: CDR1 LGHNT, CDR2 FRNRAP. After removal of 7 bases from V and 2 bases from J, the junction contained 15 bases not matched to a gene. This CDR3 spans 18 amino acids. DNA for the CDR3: TGTGCTAGTGCCTCCCTAAGGGGCGGGGGGGGAACCTACAATGAGCAGTTCTTC. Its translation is CASASLRGGGGTYNEQFF.

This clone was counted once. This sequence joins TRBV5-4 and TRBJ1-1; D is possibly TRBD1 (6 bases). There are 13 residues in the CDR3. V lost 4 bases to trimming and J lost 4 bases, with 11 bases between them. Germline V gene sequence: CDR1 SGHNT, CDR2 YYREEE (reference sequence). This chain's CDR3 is CASSVDSSTEAFF. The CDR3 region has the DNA TGTGCCAGCAGCGTGGACAGCTCCACTGAAGCTTTCTTT. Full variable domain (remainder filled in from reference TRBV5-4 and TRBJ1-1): ETGVTQSPTHLIKTRGQQVTLRCSSQSGHNTVSWYQQALGQGPQFIFQYYREEENGRGNFPPRFSGLQFPNYSSELNVNALELDDSALYLCASSVDSSTEAFFGQGTRLTVV.

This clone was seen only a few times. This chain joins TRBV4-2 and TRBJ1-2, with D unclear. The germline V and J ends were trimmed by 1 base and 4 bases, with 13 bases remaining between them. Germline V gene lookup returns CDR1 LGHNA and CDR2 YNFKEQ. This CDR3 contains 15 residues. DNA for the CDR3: TGTGCCAGCAGCCAAGGAGAGGGTGCAGGCTATGGCTACACCTTC. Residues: CASSQGEGAGYGYTF.